The present TCR beta chain was sequenced within a study of blood T cells in healthy people across ages. A J-beta primer mix and a sample-barcoded 5' primer were used in a second PCR of roughly 7 to 12 cycles. TCRdb analysed the 5' RACE reads with MiXCR anew, one entry per CDR3 protein. The sample contains some 730,000 distinct CDR3 sequences, 20% to 25% of which appear only once. The CDR3 consists of 16 residues. The V segment lost 2 bases and the J segment 2 bases; nucleotides outside the gene matches: 2. CDR1 is SGDLS, CDR2 YYNGEE, per germline. The chain combines TRBV9 with TRBJ2-2, with TRBD2 matching 11 bases. This receptor was taken from a man aged 65-85 years in good health. Sample: blood. DNA of the CDR3: TGTGCCAGCAGCGTGACTAGCGGGATCAACACCGGGGAGCTGTTTTTT. Encoded protein: CASSVTSGINTGELFF. Full variable domain (rest looked up from reference TRBV9 and TRBJ2-2): DSGVTQTPKHLITATGQRVTLRCSPRSGDLSVYWYQQSLDQGLQFLIQYYNGEERAKGNILERFSAQQFPDLHSELNLSSLELGDSALYFCASSVTSGINTGELFFGEGSRLTVL.